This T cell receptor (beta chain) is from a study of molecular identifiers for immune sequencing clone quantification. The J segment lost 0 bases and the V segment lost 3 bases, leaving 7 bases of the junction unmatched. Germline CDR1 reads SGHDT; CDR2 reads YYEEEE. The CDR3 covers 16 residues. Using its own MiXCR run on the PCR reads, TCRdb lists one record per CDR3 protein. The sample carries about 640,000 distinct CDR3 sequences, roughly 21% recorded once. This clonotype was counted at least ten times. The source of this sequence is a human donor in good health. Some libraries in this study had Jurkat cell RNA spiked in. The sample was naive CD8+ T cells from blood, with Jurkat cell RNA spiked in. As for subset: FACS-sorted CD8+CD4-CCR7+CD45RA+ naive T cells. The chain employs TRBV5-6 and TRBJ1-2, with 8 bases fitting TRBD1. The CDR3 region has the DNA TGTGCCAGCAGCTGGGACAGGATCACGACTAACTATGGCTACACCTTC. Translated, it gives CASSWDRITTNYGYTF.